What follows are 23 T cell receptor beta chains derived from one specimen sequenced in a study of Ad26.COV2.S vaccination and SARS-CoV-2 variants. The treatment was: 19 received Ad26.COV2.S at low or high dose, single or two shots; about 5 received placebo; per-sample allocation not given. Day 63 following the first vaccine or placebo injection was when the samples were taken. The repertoire was sequenced with immunoSEQ multiplex PCR; TCRdb's copy has only in-frame clones and lacks some. The table lists about 450,000 clones, about 91% of them singletons, with just over 2.5% in the top ten. The sample consisted of peripheral blood, taken in a trial of Ad26.COV2.S vaccine versus placebo. Receptors originate from a person between 18 and 65 years old who received the Ad26.COV2.S COVID-19 vaccine or a placebo.

The chain has TRBV7-2 and TRBJ2-3; D is unclear. Trimming shortened V by 8 bases and J by 3 bases, and 12 bases separated the two germline ends. The CDR3 runs 13 residues. Germline V lookup: CDR1 SGHTA, CDR2 FQGNSA. This CDR3 is CASPFRPTDTQYF. CDR3 bases: TGTGCCAGCCCTTTCAGGCCGACAGATACGCAGTATTTT.

CDR3 in amino acids: CASSQGGTLQPQHF. The CDR3 nucleotides read TGCGCCAGCAGCCAAGGGGGGACACTTCAGCCCCAGCATTTT. The rearrangement joins TRBV4-3 to TRBJ1-5, with a possible D match to TRBD1 (6 bases). Germline CDR1 is LGHNA and CDR2 is YSLEER. The CDR3 covers 14 residues. V shed 1 base and J shed 6 bases, with 10 bases lying between them.

This chain connects TRBV7-8 to TRBJ1-5; no reliable D call. In germline, CDR1 is SGHVS, CDR2 FQNEAQ. CDR3 length: 20 amino acids. V dropped 2 bases and J dropped 0 bases, with 23 bases sitting between them. The CDR3 DNA reads TGTGCCAGCAGCTTATTCGGCAGACGAGAGCTTATTTATAGCAATCAGCCCCAGCATTTT. Translating it yields CASSLFGRRELIYSNQPQHF. The whole variable domain, remainder taken from reference TRBV7-8 and TRBJ1-5, is GAGVSQSPRYKVAKRGQDVALRCDPISGHVSLFWYQQALGQGPEFLTYFQNEAQLDKSGLPSDRFFAERPEGSVSTLKIQRTQQEDSAVYLCASSLFGRRELIYSNQPQHFGDGTRLSIL.

This chain links TRBV10-3 with TRBJ2-7; D possibly matches TRBD1 or TRBD2 (5 bases each). The V gene lost 4 bases and the J gene lost 2 bases, with 12 bases spanning the gap. This CDR3 comprises 14 residues. CDR1 is ENHRY, CDR2 SYGVKD, per germline. The CDR3 DNA sequence: TGTGCCATCAGTGGGGGACGGAATACCTACGAGCAGTACTTC. Residues: CAISGGRNTYEQYF.

Written as DNA, the CDR3 is TGCAGCGTTGCCTGGGGTAGCTCCTACGAGCAGTACTTC. It encodes CSVAWGSSYEQYF. V usage is TRBV29-1 and J usage is TRBJ2-7; D not resolved. Per germline, CDR1 SQVTM and CDR2 ANQGSEA. The V end lost 4 bases, the J end lost 0 bases, and 10 bases lay between the germline ends. The CDR3 spans 13 residues.

This rearrangement joins TRBV4-1 to TRBJ1-4; no firm D call. Germline CDR1 MGHRA, CDR2 YSYEKL. This CDR3 contains 11 residues. Trimming pared 3 bases from V and 7 bases from J, leaving 3 bases between. This chain's CDR3 is CASSQAEKLFF. The CDR3 coding sequence is TGCGCCAGCAGCCAGGCTGAAAAACTGTTTTTT.

This chain connects TRBV4-3 to TRBJ2-2, with 7 bases that match TRBD1. CDR1 is LGHNA and CDR2 is YSLEER in the germline V gene. After removal of 3 bases from V and 6 bases from J, the junction contained 7 bases not matched to a gene. The CDR3 is 15 residues long. CDR3 sequence reads: CASSQRGRAAGELFF. CDR3 in DNA: TGCGCCAGCAGCCAGAGGGGGCGGGCGGCCGGGGAGCTGTTTTTT.

This clone has only a few counts. The genes are TRBV5-6 and TRBJ2-2; 9 bases agree with TRBD1. This CDR3 has 16 amino acids. V shed 3 bases, J shed 3 bases, and the junction held 6 bases outside the gene matches. Germline V gives CDR1 SGHDT, CDR2 YYEEEE. This CDR3 is CASSSRDRVYTGELFF. In DNA, the CDR3 is TGTGCCAGCAGCTCCCGGGACAGGGTTTACACCGGGGAGCTGTTTTTT. The complete variable domain, with remaining parts taken from reference TRBV5-6 and TRBJ2-2, reads DAGVTQSPTHLIKTRGQQVTLRCSPKSGHDTVSWYQQALGQGPQFIFQYYEEEERQRGNFPDRFSGHQFPNYSSELNVNALLLGDSALYLCASSSRDRVYTGELFFGEGSRLTVL.

Here the CDR3 reads CASSLDLLTYNEQFF. CDR3 coding DNA: TGTGCCAGTAGTCTCGACTTGTTAACCTACAATGAGCAGTTCTTC. The chain combines TRBV19 with TRBJ2-1; D remains ambiguous. With 5 bases removed from V and 2 bases from J, the gap between germline ends came to 13 bases. In germline, CDR1 is LNHDA, CDR2 SQIVND (reference sequence). There are 15 residues in the CDR3.

This chain uses TRBV6-2 or TRBV6-3 with TRBJ2-5; D is undetermined. Looked up from germline, CDR1 is MNHEY and CDR2 is SVGEGT. The CDR3 has 18 residues. The V end was cut by 0 bases, the J end by 2 bases, with 19 bases between. The chain's CDR3 is CASSYSLGRRSTQETQYF. The CDR3 DNA reads TGTGCCAGCAGTTACTCCCTGGGCCGTCGGTCGACGCAAGAGACCCAGTACTTC.

The chain recombines TRBV4-3 with TRBJ1-6, with D unresolved. Trimming cost V 0 bases and J 9 bases, with 15 bases left between them. Germline-derived CDR1 and CDR2 are LGHNA and YSLEER. This CDR3 comprises 16 residues. Here the CDR3 reads CASSQEVGGASSPLHF. The CDR3, as DNA: TGCGCCAGCAGCCAAGAGGTTGGAGGAGCGAGTTCACCCCTCCACTTT.

The CDR3 spells CASSPGPINEKLFF. The CDR3 DNA sequence: TGTGCCAGCAGCCCTGGACCGATTAATGAAAAACTGTTTTTT. V is TRBV5-6 and J is TRBJ1-4, with D uncertain. From germline, CDR1 is SGHDT and CDR2 YYEEEE. V lost 4 bases and J lost 4, with 11 bases in between. The CDR3 extends over 14 amino acids.

This clone turned up a few times. J is TRBJ1-2 and V is TRBV6-4, with 7 positions matching TRBD1. There are 12 residues in the CDR3. Germline lookup yields CDR1 MRHNA and CDR2 SNTAGT. V lost 5 bases and J lost 10; bases outside the gene matches: 7. The DNA of the CDR3 is TGTGCCAGCAGTTCGACAGGGCGGACCTACACCTTC. Its translation: CASSSTGRTYTF.

The chain couples TRBV7-2 to TRBJ2-7, with D perhaps being TRBD1 or TRBD2 (6 bases each). CDR1 SGHTA and CDR2 FQGNSA come from the germline V gene. This CDR3 is 15 amino acids long. Trimming cost V 5 bases and J 2 bases, with 16 bases left between them. The CDR3 spells CASSGGPWTTYEQYF. The CDR3 DNA sequence: TGTGCCAGCAGCGGGGGGCCCTGGACAACCTACGAGCAGTACTTC.

The rearrangement links TRBV27 to TRBJ2-7; the D gene is possibly TRBD1 (6 bases). Trimming took off 6 bases at V and 0 bases at J, with 12 bases between the two ends. The CDR3 loop spans 14 amino acids. CDR1 is MNHEY and CDR2 is SMNVEV in the germline V gene (reference sequence). The CDR3 bases are TGTGCCAGCAGACCGGGACATAGCTCCTACGAGCAGTACTTC. Protein sequence: CASRPGHSSYEQYF.

The rearrangement links TRBV7-9 to TRBJ2-7, with 7 positions matching TRBD2. The germline V gene has CDR1 SEHNR and CDR2 FQNEAQ (reference sequence). CDR3 length equals 14 residues. J was trimmed by 2 bases and V by 0 bases; bases with no gene match: 1. The CDR3 bases are TGTGCCAGCAGCTTAGCGGGAGGGACCTACGAGCAGTACGTC. Translated: CASSLAGGTYEQYV.

The V gene is TRBV28, the J gene TRBJ2-1, with no clear D. There are 14 residues in the CDR3. Germline assignment: CDR1 MDHEN and CDR2 SYDVKM. Trimming shortened V by 10 bases and J by 0 bases, and 13 bases separated the two germline ends. The CDR3 is CAIGYPGSYNEQFF. As DNA, the CDR3 is TGTGCCATCGGGTACCCCGGCTCCTACAATGAGCAGTTCTTC. Filled out from reference TRBV28 and TRBJ2-1, the complete variable domain reads DVKVTQSSRYLVKRTGEKVFLECVQDMDHENMFWYRQDPGLGLRLIYFSYDVKMKEKGDIPEGYSVSREKKERFSLILESASTNQTSMYLCAIGYPGSYNEQFFGPGTRLTVL.

This clone showed up just once. The J gene is TRBJ2-3, the V gene TRBV5-4; 10 positions match TRBD2. The germline V gene encodes CDR1 SGHNT and CDR2 YYREEE (reference sequence). Unmatched junction bases numbered 6, after V lost 3 bases and J lost 2 bases. CDR3 length: 16 amino acids. CDR3 protein: CASSYYTSGDTDTQYF. CDR3 sequence (DNA): TGTGCCAGCAGCTATTACACTAGCGGGGACACAGATACGCAGTATTTT. Based on the CDR3 plus reference TRBV5-4 and TRBJ2-3, the full variable domain is ETGVTQSPTHLIKTRGQQVTLRCSSQSGHNTVSWYQQALGQGPQFIFQYYREEENGRGNFPPRFSGLQFPNYSSELNVNALELDDSALYLCASSYYTSGDTDTQYFGPGTRLTVL.

The J gene is TRBJ1-2, the V gene TRBV13; D not resolved. The V and J ends lost 4 bases and 2 bases respectively, with 14 bases between them. The germline V gene encodes CDR1 PRHDT and CDR2 FYEKMQ (reference sequence). The CDR3 spans 15 residues. The CDR3 sequence is CASSSGLGGNYGYTF. The CDR3 region has the DNA TGTGCCAGCAGCTCTGGACTGGGCGGCAACTATGGCTACACCTTC. Supplemented by reference TRBV13 and TRBJ1-2, the full variable domain reads AAGVIQSPRHLIKEKRETATLKCYPIPRHDTVYWYQQGPGQDPQFLISFYEKMQSDKGSIPDRFSAQQFSDYHSELNMSSLELGDSALYFCASSSGLGGNYGYTFGSGTRLTVV.

J is TRBJ2-7 and V is TRBV13; D remains unclear. Germline V gene lookup returns CDR1 PRHDT and CDR2 FYEKMQ (reference sequence). The V end was cut by 2 bases, the J end by 1 base, with 6 bases between. The CDR3 extends over 13 amino acids. The CDR3 nucleotides are TGTGCCAGCAGCTTAATGGGGTCCTACGAGCAGTACTTC. Translated: CASSLMGSYEQYF.

This clone was counted between two and nine times. The CDR3 DNA reads TGCAGTGCGAGTGAATTTTTGGAGCAGTTCTTC. Amino acid sequence: CSASEFLEQFF. The V and J genes are TRBV20-1 and TRBJ2-1; D is ambiguous. V was clipped by 6 bases and J by 10 bases, with 13 bases between them. This CDR3 spans 11 amino acids. Germline V gene sequence: CDR1 DFQATT, CDR2 SNEGSKA (reference sequence).

This chain joins TRBV19 and TRBJ1-5; D uncertain. Trimming pared 5 bases from V and 0 bases from J, leaving 11 bases between. The germline V gene encodes CDR1 LNHDA and CDR2 SQIVND (reference sequence). The CDR3 extends over 15 amino acids. The CDR3 spells CASSRGPYSNQPQHF. For the CDR3, the DNA is TGTGCCAGTAGTCGAGGACCTTATAGCAATCAGCCCCAGCATTTT.

The J gene is TRBJ1-1, the V gene TRBV5-1, with D unclear. Germline CDR1 and CDR2: SGHRS and YFSETQ. Trimming stripped 1 base from V and 5 bases from J, with 15 bases between. This CDR3 has 15 amino acids. The CDR3 loop is CASSLYVDLGTEAFF. CDR3 sequence (DNA): TGCGCCAGCAGCTTGTATGTGGATTTGGGAACTGAAGCTTTCTTT.